These T cell receptor beta chains were read from a single sample in a study of CD8+CD57+ T cells in acquired aplastic anemia. From the reads, TCRdb called clonotypes with MiXCR, one entry per CDR3 protein. Among about 150,000 distinct CDR3 sequences listed, roughly 50% were seen once. The sequencing input was sorted CD4+, CD8+, or CD8+CD57+ T cells (not recorded which) from PBMCs. These receptors all stem from a human donor with aplastic anemia. The CDR3 runs from the conserved cysteine through the conserved F or W.

J gene,V gene,CDR3 protein
TRBJ2-1,TRBV30,CAWRDSVPSYNEQFF
TRBJ1-2,TRBV6-1,CASSETPGKEHGYTF
TRBJ2-7,TRBV10-3,CAINQRGQGYEQYF
TRBJ2-7,TRBV4-2,CASSQDAAGLYEQYF
TRBJ2-3,TRBV9,CASSVSGTSFRTDTQYF
TRBJ2-3,TRBV12-3/TRBV12-4,CASSRGADTQYF
TRBJ2-7,TRBV7-9,CASGGQGYEQYF
TRBJ2-7,TRBV7-8,CATRTGGYEQYF
TRBJ2-1,TRBV7-8,CASSPEQVEQFF
TRBJ1-5,TRBV4-3,CASSQLAGVGGQPQHF
TRBJ2-2,TRBV4-1,CASSRINRGTGELFF
TRBJ2-3,TRBV7-6,CASSILAGTASTDTQYF
TRBJ1-1,TRBV30,CASGGGFEAFF
TRBJ2-5,TRBV5-4,CASSPSPGRGLRETQYF
TRBJ2-7,TRBV15,CATSRELVRRGAYEQYF
TRBJ1-1,TRBV2,CASRAGTGGQAFF
TRBJ2-5,TRBV19,CASLPHSGSIVETQYF
TRBJ2-7,TRBV7-9,CASSANRGEQYF
TRBJ2-3,TRBV20-1,CSARGLAGTHRVTDTQYF
TRBJ2-7,TRBV12-3/TRBV12-4,CASSLEINEQYF
TRBJ2-1,TRBV5-1,CASSLLQGTSYNEQFF
TRBJ2-7,TRBV5-6,CASSSWGLGNEQYF
TRBJ2-5,TRBV10-3,CAIRVGETQYF
TRBJ2-5,TRBV20-1,CSAPGQGLETQYF
TRBJ1-1,TRBV12-3/TRBV12-4,CASSEQSNRDTEAFF
TRBJ2-1,TRBV12-3/TRBV12-4,CASTLVNEQFF
TRBJ2-7,TRBV19,CASSIDLTYEQYF
TRBJ2-3,TRBV7-3,CASSLTGEGTDTQYF
TRBJ2-7,TRBV20-1,CSASGTEWESEQYF
TRBJ1-1,TRBV10-1,CASSAGVPRTEAFF
TRBJ2-7,TRBV27,CASSSGGPAEQYF
TRBJ2-1,TRBV6-2/TRBV6-3,CASSYTRMGLAGRYEQFF
TRBJ2-7,TRBV5-4,CASSLWYRPDEQYF
TRBJ2-6,TRBV6-5,CASSYQWDRDTGANVLTF
TRBJ2-7,TRBV2,CASRAIDSYEQYF
TRBJ1-2,TRBV10-3,CAIGTGVTASYGYTF
TRBJ2-3,TRBV6-1,CASSPPGLAGGRDTQYF
TRBJ1-1,TRBV6-1,CASRSGQGAEAFF
TRBJ2-3,TRBV15,CATSSDNRGGGQYF
TRBJ2-7,TRBV4-3,CASSQLWTSGSYEQYF
TRBJ2-7,TRBV2,CASSRQVGGTYEQYF
TRBJ2-7,TRBV7-9,CASSLVTVYEQYF
TRBJ2-5,TRBV2,CASSENGQSQETQYF
TRBJ2-5,TRBV11-1,CASSARRTSGSGGLRETQYF
TRBJ2-7,TRBV5-4,CASSLGQGERLEQYF
TRBJ1-1,TRBV20-1,CSAGWQQNTEAFF
TRBJ1-5,TRBV28,CASTLDSFSQPQHF
TRBJ2-3,TRBV7-3,CASSSNGANTDTQYF
TRBJ2-7,TRBV19,CASSMGTSGYEQYF
TRBJ2-2,TRBV2,CASRSNPGSAGELFF
TRBJ1-2,TRBV19,CASIGTGYYGYTF
TRBJ1-6,TRBV11-2,CASSLVAVGQLDSPLHF
TRBJ1-1,TRBV6-5,CASSYSGQGGEAFF
.,TRBV11-2,CASSSSDPRGGLSYEQYF
TRBJ2-6,TRBV5-1,CASSLVGLISSGANVLTF
TRBJ2-7,TRBV2,CASRPGTGAHEQYF
TRBJ2-7,TRBV20-1,CSSNRDRGWYEQYF
TRBJ2-1,TRBV7-3,CASSHGLAEEQFF
TRBJ1-6,TRBV11-2,CASSSRPLGGGNSPLHF
TRBJ2-7,TRBV3-1,CASSQASGTPSYEQYF